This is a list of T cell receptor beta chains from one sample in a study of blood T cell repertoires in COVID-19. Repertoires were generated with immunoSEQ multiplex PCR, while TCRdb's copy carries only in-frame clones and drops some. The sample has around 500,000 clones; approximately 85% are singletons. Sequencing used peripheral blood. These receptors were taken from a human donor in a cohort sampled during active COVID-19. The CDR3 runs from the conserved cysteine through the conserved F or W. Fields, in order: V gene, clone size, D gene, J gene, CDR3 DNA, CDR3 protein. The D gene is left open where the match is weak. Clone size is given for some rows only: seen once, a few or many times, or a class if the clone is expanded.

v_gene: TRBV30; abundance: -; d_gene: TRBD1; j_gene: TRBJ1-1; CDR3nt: TGTGCCTGGACGATTCAGGGGGCGAGAGGCACTGAAGCTTTCTTT; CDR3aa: CAWTIQGARGTEAFF
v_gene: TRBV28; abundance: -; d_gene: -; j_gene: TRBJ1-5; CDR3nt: TGTGCCAGCAGCACGGGAGGAGATGGCAATCAGCCCCAGCATTTT; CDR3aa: CASSTGGDGNQPQHF
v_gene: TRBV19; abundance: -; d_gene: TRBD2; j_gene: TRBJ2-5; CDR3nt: TGTGCCAGTAGTATACTAGCGGGAGTGGAGACCCAGTACTTC; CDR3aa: CASSILAGVETQYF
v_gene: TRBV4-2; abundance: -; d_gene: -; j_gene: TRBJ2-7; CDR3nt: TGTGCCAGCAGCCAAGATAGGGGGGGGAGCTCCTACGAGCAGTACTTC; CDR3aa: CASSQDRGGSSYEQYF
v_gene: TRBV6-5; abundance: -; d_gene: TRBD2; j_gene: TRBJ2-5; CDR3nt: TGTGCCAGCAGTTACATGGTGACTAGCGGGAAAGAGACCCAGTACTTC; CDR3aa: CASSYMVTSGKETQYF
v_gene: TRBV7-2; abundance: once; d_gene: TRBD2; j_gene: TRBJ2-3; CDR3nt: TGTGCCAGCAACCCGGGGGGAACAGATACGCAGTATTTT; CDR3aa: CASNPGGTDTQYF
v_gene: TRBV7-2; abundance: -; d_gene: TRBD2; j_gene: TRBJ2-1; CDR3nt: TGTGCCAGCAGCTTAGCTAGCGGGAGGACACCTGAGCAGTTCTTC; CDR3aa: CASSLASGRTPEQFF
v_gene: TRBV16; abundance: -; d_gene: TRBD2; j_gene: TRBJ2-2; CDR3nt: TGTGCCAGCAGCCACTTAATAGGAATAGCGGGAGCCGGGGAGCTGTTTTTT; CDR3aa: CASSHLIGIAGAGELFF
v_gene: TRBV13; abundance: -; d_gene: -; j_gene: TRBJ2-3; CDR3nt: TGTGCCAGCAGCTTAGGGCAGTCCACAGATACGCAGTATTTT; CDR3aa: CASSLGQSTDTQYF
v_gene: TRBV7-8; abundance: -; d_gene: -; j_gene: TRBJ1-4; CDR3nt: TGTGCCAGCAGCCGAGGCCACGGGAATGGTGAAAAACTGTTTTTT; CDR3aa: CASSRGHGNGEKLFF
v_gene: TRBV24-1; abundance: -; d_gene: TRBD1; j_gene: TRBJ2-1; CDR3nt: TGTGCCACCAGTGACAAGACAGGGACCCAGTTCTTC; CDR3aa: CATSDKTGTQFF
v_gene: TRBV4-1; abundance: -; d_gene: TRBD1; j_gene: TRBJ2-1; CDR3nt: TGCGCCAGCAGCCAAGGTCTCGACAGGGACAATGAGCAGTTCTTC; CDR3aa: CASSQGLDRDNEQFF
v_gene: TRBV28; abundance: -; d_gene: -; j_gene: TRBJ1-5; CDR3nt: TGTGCCAGCAGTTTATACTTTAGCAATCAGCCCCAGCATTTT; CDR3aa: CASSLYFSNQPQHF
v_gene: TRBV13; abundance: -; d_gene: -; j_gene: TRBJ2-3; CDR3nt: TGTGCCAGCAGCTTAGAGTCCAGCGTCACAGATACGCAGTATTTT; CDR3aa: CASSLESSVTDTQYF
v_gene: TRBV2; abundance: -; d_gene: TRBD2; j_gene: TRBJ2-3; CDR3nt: TGTGCCAGCAGTTTCCGGACTAGCGGGATTATTCTGACTAGCACAGATACGCAGTATTTT; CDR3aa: CASSFRTSGIILTSTDTQYF
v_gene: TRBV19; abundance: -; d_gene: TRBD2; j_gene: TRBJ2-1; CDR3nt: TGTGCCAGTAGTATTTGGAGCGGGGGGGTCTACAATGAGCAGTTCTTC; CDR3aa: CASSIWSGGVYNEQFF
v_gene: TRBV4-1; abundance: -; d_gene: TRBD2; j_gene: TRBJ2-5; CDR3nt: TGCGCCAGCAGCCGAAACCGAGTGGGAGGGTGGAGAGAGACCCAGTACTTC; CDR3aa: CASSRNRVGGWRETQYF
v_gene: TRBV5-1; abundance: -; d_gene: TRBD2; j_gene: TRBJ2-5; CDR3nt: TGCGCCAGCAGCTTCCCCGGGACTAACCAAGAGACCCAGTACTTC; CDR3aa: CASSFPGTNQETQYF
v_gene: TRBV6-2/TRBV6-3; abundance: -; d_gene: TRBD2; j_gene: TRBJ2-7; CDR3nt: TGTGCCAGCAGTTCGGGACTAGCAAGTGAGCAGTACTTC; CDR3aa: CASSSGLASEQYF
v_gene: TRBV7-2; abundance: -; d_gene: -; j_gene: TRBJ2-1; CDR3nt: TGTGCCAGCAGTCAAGCGGAGAACAACAATGAGCAGTTCTTC; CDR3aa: CASSQAENNNEQFF
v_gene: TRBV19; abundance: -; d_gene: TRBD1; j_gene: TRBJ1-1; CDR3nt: TGTGCCAGTAGTCCCCGGGACAGACCTTACACTGAAGCTTTCTTT; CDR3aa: CASSPRDRPYTEAFF
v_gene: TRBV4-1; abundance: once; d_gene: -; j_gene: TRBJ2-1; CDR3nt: TGCGCCAGCAGGCAAGCGGGCGGGCGTGGCGATGAGCAGTTCTTC; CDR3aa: CASRQAGGRGDEQFF
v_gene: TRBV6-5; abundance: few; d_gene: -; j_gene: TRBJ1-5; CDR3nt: TGTGCCAGCACCTTGAAAGGGGACTACCAGCATTTT; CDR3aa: CASTLKGDYQHF
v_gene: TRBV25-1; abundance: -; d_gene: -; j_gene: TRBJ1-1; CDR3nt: TGTGCCAGCCGACTGGGAGGGAACACTGAAGCTTTCTTT; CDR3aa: CASRLGGNTEAFF
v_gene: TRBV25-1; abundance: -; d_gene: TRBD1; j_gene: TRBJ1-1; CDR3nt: TGTGCCAGCAGGGGGACAGGGAGGAACACTGAAGCTTTCTTT; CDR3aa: CASRGTGRNTEAFF
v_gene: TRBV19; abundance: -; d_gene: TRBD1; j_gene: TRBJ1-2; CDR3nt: TGTGCCAGTAGTATAGCGACAGGGCCGTTCTATGGCTACACCTTC; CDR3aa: CASSIATGPFYGYTF
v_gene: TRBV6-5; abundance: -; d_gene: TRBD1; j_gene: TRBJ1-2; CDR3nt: TGTGCCAGCAGGGGGACAGGGGAAGGCCATGGCTACACCTTC; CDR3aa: CASRGTGEGHGYTF
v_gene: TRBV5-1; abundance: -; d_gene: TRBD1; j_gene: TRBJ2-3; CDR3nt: TGCGCCAGCAATAGACAGGGGGGTGCAGATACGCAGTATTTT; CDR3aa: CASNRQGGADTQYF
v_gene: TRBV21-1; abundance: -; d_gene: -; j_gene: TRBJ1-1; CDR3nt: TGTGCCAGCAGTCAAGAGGCGTTGAACACTGAAGCTTTCTTT; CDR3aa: CASSQEALNTEAFF
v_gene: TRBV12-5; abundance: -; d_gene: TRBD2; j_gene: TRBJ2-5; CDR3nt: TGTGCTAGTGCCTCCCCACGGGAGGGCCAAGAGACCCAGTACTTC; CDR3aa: CASASPREGQETQYF
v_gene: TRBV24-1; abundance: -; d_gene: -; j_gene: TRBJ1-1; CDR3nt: TGTGCCACCAGAAAGGGAGGCGGCACTGAAGCTTTCTTT; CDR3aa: CATRKGGGTEAFF
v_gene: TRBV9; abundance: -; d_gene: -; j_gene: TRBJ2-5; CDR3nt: TGTGCCAGCAGCGTAGGAGTGGGGGGAGTTGGGGAGACCCAGTACTTC; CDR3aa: CASSVGVGGVGETQYF
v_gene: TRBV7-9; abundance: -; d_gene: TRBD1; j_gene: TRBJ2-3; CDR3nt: TGTGCCAGCAGCTTAGGTCAGGGGGCATTAGATACGCAGTATTTT; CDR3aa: CASSLGQGALDTQYF
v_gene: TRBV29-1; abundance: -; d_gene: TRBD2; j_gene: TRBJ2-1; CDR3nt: TGCAGCGTTGCGACTAGCGGGAGAGGTGAGCAGTTCTTC; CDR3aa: CSVATSGRGEQFF
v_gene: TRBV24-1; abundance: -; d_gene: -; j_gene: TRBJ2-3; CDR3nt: TGTGCCACCAGTGATTTGGGAGGCGGGAACACAGATACGCAGTATTTT; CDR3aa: CATSDLGGGNTDTQYF
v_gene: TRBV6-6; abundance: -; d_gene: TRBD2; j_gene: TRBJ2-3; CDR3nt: TGTGCCAGCAGTTCAAGTGGCAGCGGGAGAACAGATACGCAGTATTTT; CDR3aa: CASSSSGSGRTDTQYF
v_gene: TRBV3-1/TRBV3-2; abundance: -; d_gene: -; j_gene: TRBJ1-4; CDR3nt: TGTGCCAGCAGCCGCGGGACCCAGGATGAAAAACTGTTTTTT; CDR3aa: CASSRGTQDEKLFF
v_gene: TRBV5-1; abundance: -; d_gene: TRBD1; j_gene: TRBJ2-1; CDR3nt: TGCGCCAGCAGCTTGCGGACAGGGGCTAGCCGCGACAATGAGCAGTTCTTC; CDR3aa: CASSLRTGASRDNEQFF
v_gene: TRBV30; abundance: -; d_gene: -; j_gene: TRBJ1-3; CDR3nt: TGTGCCTGGAGCAAACTAGGAGGGAACACCATATATTTT; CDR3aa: CAWSKLGGNTIYF
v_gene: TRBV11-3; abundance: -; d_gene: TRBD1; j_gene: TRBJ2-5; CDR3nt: TGTGCCAGCAGCCTTGGGTCAGAAGGACAGGGTTTAGAGACCCAGTACTTC; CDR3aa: CASSLGSEGQGLETQYF
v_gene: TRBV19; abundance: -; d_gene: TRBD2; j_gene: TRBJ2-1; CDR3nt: TGTGCCAGTAGTATATGGCGGGAGGGCCGGAATGAGCAGTTCTTC; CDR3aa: CASSIWREGRNEQFF
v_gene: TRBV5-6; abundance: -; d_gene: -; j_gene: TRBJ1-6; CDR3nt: TGTGCCAGTCGGGGGTCCTCCTATAATTCACCCCTCCACTTT; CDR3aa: CASRGSSYNSPLHF
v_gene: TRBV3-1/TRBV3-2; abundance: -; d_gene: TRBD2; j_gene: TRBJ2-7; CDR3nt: TGTGCCAGCAGACAAACTAGCGGGAGACGCGAGCAGTACTTC; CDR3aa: CASRQTSGRREQYF
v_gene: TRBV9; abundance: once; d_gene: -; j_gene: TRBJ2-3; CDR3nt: TGTGCCAGCAGCGTAGTAGCGGTGGGCACAGATACGCAGTATTTT; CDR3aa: CASSVVAVGTDTQYF
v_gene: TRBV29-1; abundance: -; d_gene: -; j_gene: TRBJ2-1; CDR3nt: TGCAGCGTTGAAGATGGGCGTGGGAATGAGCAGTTCTTC; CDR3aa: CSVEDGRGNEQFF
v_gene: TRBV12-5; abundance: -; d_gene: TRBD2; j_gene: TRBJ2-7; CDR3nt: TGTGCTAGTGGTCCCCGGGGAGGGGTATGGGAGCAGTACTTC; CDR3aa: CASGPRGGVWEQYF
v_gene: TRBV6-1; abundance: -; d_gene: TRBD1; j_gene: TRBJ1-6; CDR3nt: TGTGCCAGCAGTGCGGACAGGTTGAGCTCCTATAATTCACCCCTCCACTTT; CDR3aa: CASSADRLSSYNSPLHF
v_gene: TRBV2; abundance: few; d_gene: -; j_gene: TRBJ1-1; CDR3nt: TGTGCCAGCCGATCGGGGCGGGGGCAGACTGAAGCTTTCTTT; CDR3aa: CASRSGRGQTEAFF
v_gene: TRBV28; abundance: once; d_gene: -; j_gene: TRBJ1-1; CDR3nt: TGTGCCAGCACTTCTGGGCCCGGGAGGGGAATGAACACTGAAGCTTTCTTT; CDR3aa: CASTSGPGRGMNTEAFF
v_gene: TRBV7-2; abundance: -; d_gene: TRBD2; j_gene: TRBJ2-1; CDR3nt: TGTGCCAGCAGCTTAGCTTCGGGAGGGCGTCCCAAATTCTCCTACAATGAGCAGTTCTTC; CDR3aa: CASSLASGGRPKFSYNEQFF
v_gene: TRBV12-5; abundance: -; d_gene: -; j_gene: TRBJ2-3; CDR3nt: TGTGCTAGTGGTTTGGGGGGGGCAGATACGCAGTATTTT; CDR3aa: CASGLGGADTQYF
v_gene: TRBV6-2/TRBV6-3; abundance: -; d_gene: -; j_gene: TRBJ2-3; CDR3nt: TGTGCCAGCAGTTACTCTTCAGTCGATCCCACAGATACGCAGTATTTT; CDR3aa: CASSYSSVDPTDTQYF